This note documents a single T cell receptor beta chain sequence. Its antigen is still unknown. The sample is drawn from a study of cytomegalovirus exposure and HLA in healthy donors. The PCR used 60 Vbeta and 13 Jbeta primers. The assay was immunoSEQ multiplex PCR, and TCRdb's table has in-frame clones only and misses some. The sample consists of some 220,000 clones, over 75% of them appearing once. Regarding the study as a whole: Most subjects' HLA-A and HLA-B alleles were reportedly predicted from TCR beta sequences.

The receptor was isolated from a boy aged 5-17 years in good health and CMV-seronegative. Sequenced material: PBMCs.

CDR3 nucleotides: TGCGCCAGCAGCCCCCCGGGAGACAATGAGCAGTTCTTC. Amino acid sequence: CASSPPGDNEQFF. The chain recombines TRBV5-1 with TRBJ2-1; D is perhaps TRBD2 (6 bases). This CDR3 has 13 amino acids. With 4 bases removed from V and 5 bases from J, the gap between germline ends came to 10 bases. Germline V CDR1 and CDR2: SGHRS, YFSETQ.